The TCR beta chain described here comes from a study of T-cell reconstitution after alpha-beta-depleted transplantation in children (dated by TCRdb to 2015 to 2016). Concerning the study at large: The study quantitatively tracked T-cell immune reconstitution after TCRalphabeta/CD19-depleted allogeneic hematopoietic cell transplantation in children using TCR repertoire profiling.

V lost 1 base and J lost 8 bases; the stretch between them is 11 bases long. Looking up the germline V gene (reference sequence) yields CDR1 LGHDT and CDR2 YNNKEL. Reading from cysteine to phenylalanine, the CDR3 counts 13 amino acids. Only the CDR3 region is kept as DNA, spanning 39 bases read in frame from base 1. The method behind the library was PCR. Sequencer: Illumina HiSeq 2500. Molecular barcoding was employed in the preparation of TCR libraries, with unique molecular identifiers being used to normalize TCRbeta repertoire quantification. The public reads were run again by TCRdb, first through fastp at Q25 and then through MiXCR, and only productive beta chains were kept. Rows matching on CDR3 protein sequence are summarized as one entry with the most common DNA and genes. The sample table shows about 540,000 distinct CDR3 sequences, and about 17% are seen once. The ten top clones hold 3.3% of the sample.

This clonotype was counted only a few times. The antigen it recognizes is unknown. Base qualities are not provided; no much larger clone lies one nucleotide away. The sample in question was PBMCs from the stem cell graft donor, obtained from the stem cell graft. This receptor chain uses TRBV3-1 and TRBJ1-2, and the D gene may be TRBD1, 6 bases matching. This clonotype was obtained from a human donor who donated a stem cell graft to a child with acute lymphoblastic leukemia. CDR3 protein: CASSQGTGRGYTF. Read as DNA, the sequence is TGTGCCAGCAGCCAAGGAACAGGGAGGGGCTACACCTTC. Outside the CDR3, residues come from the reference TRBV3-1 and TRBJ1-2 proteins, so the full variable domain is: DTAVSQTPKYLVTQMGNDKSIKCEQNLGHDTMYWYKQDSKKFLKIMFSYNNKELIINETVPNRFSPKSPDKAHLNLHINSLELGDSAVYFCASSQGTGRGYTFGSGTRLTVV.